This paragraph covers one T cell receptor beta chain sequence. The target antigen is unknown. Only in-frame clones appear in the TCRdb table, and some are missing; sequencing was by immunoSEQ multiplex PCR. The sample contains fewer than 70,000 clones, roughly four fifths of which appear only once. Between the trimmed V and J ends, which lost 4 bases and 5 bases, there was a span of 8 bases. The germline V gene has CDR1 SGHTA and CDR2 FQGNSA. The CDR3 is made up of 12 amino acids. This sample is drawn from a study of a mutant IDH1 vaccine in newly diagnosed glioma. Overall study findings and caveats: Pseudoprogression showed no apparent link to changes in top peripheral T cell clonotypes.

Described time point: week 11, during vaccination. Doses of 300 ug of mutant IDH1 20-mer peptide were given with topical imiquimod. This TCR was sampled from a young man with glioma. This specimen was PBMCs, taken from a glioma patient whose treatment included an IDH1 peptide vaccine. The chain is built from TRBV7-2 and TRBJ2-5; the D gene is possibly TRBD2 (5 bases). The CDR3 region has the DNA TGTGCCAGCAGCTCGACGGGGGAGACCCAGTACTTC. This gives the protein CASSSTGETQYF.